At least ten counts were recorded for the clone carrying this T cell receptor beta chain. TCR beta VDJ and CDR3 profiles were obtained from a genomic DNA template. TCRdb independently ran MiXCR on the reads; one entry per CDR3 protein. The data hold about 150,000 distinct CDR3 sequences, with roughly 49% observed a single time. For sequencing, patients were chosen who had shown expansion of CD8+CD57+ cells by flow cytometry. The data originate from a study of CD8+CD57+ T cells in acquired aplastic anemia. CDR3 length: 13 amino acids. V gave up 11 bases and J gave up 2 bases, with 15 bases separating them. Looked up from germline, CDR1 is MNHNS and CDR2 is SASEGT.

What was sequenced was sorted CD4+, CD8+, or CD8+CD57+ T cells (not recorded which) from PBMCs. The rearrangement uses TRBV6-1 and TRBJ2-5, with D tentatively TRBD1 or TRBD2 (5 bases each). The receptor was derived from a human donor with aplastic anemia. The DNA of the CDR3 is TGTGCCTCGGGAAAGGGGTTGCAAGAGACCCAGTACTTC. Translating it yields CASGKGLQETQYF.